These 20 T cell receptor beta chains originate from one sample sequenced in a study of cytomegalovirus exposure and HLA in healthy donors. The PCR had 60 Vbeta and 13 Jbeta primers. Measured with immunoSEQ multiplex PCR; TCRdb has only the in-frame clones, and not every one. The table lists 95,000 to 150,000 clones, 81% of them singletons. The sequencing input was PBMCs. The receptors derive from a woman between 40 and 55 years old in good health and CMV-seronegative.

About this clone: The sample contains more than one DNA sequence encoding this CDR3. This chain links TRBV9 with TRBJ2-3; TRBD2 agrees at 10 bases. The J segment lost 6 bases and the V segment lost 0 bases, leaving 7 bases of the junction unmatched. This CDR3 has 16 residues. Germline V CDR1 and CDR2: SGDLS, YYNGEE. This CDR3 is CASSVGASGGFDTQYF. The DNA of the CDR3 is TGTGCCAGCAGCGTAGGGGCTAGCGGGGGTTTTGATACGCAGTATTTT.

The gene calls are TRBV7-9 and TRBJ2-5; TRBD1 matches at 7 bases. With 1 base clipped from V and 1 base from J, the junction kept 3 bases outside the gene matches. The CDR3 consists of 15 residues. CDR1 is SEHNR and CDR2 is FQNEAQ in the germline V gene (reference sequence). CDR3 sequence (DNA): TGTGCCAGCAGCTTAGGACAGGGAGTCCAAGAGACCCAGTACTTC. Translation: CASSLGQGVQETQYF.

V and J are TRBV7-9 and TRBJ2-1; 13 positions match TRBD2. Germline V gives CDR1 SEHNR, CDR2 FQNEAQ (reference sequence). The CDR3 consists of 18 residues. The J segment lost 3 bases and the V segment lost 4 bases, leaving 9 bases of the junction unmatched. The CDR3: CASSSVGTSGAYYNEQFF. The CDR3 DNA sequence: TGTGCCAGCAGCTCCGTTGGGACTAGCGGGGCCTACTACAATGAGCAGTTCTTC.

The chain employs TRBV4-1 and TRBJ2-5; TRBD2 matches at 13 bases. Germline V gives CDR1 MGHRA, CDR2 YSYEKL. V shed 4 bases and J 1 base; nucleotides not matched to a gene: 6. This CDR3 contains 17 residues. CDR3 sequence reads: CASSRRLAGGLQETQYF. The CDR3 nucleotides read TGCGCCAGCAGCCGCAGACTAGCGGGGGGCCTCCAAGAGACCCAGTACTTC.

The chain uses TRBV4-2 and TRBJ2-7, with TRBD2 matching over 7 bases. Trimming took 1 base from V and 2 from J; bases not matched to a gene: 11. This CDR3 is 17 amino acids long. Per the germline V gene, CDR1 is LGHNA and CDR2 is YNFKEQ. The CDR3 nucleotides read TGTGCCAGCAGCCAAGCAGGTTGGGGGGGGGTTACCTACGAGCAGTACTTC. Protein product: CASSQAGWGGVTYEQYF.

Of note for this clone: One end of the junction varies from germline; a read error may be responsible. The CDR3 coding sequence is TGTTCCAGCAGCTTCTTACCGGGACAAACTTTCACCGGGGAGCTGTTTTTT. It yields the protein CSSSFLPGQTFTGELFF. The chain carries TRBV7-9 and TRBJ2-2, with D possibly matching TRBD1 (6 bases). Per the germline V gene, CDR1 is SEHNR and CDR2 is FQNEAQ (reference sequence). The CDR3 contains 17 residues.

Here the CDR3 reads CAWKVGNHEQYF. In DNA form, the CDR3 reads TGTGCCTGGAAGGTCGGGAACCACGAGCAGTACTTC. The rearrangement links TRBV30 to TRBJ2-7, with D tentatively TRBD2 (5 bases). The CDR3 extends over 12 amino acids. Between the trimmed V and J ends, which lost 4 bases and 5 bases, there was a span of 12 bases. Germline CDR1 and CDR2: GTSNPN and SVGIG (reference sequence).

This chain links TRBV11-2 with TRBJ2-3; TRBD1 matches 7 bases. Unmatched junction bases numbered 7, after V lost 4 bases and J lost 6 bases. Germline loops: CDR1 SGHAT, CDR2 FQNNGV. The CDR3 totals 14 residues. The CDR3 DNA follows: TGTGCCAGCAGCTCGGGACAGCTAGGGGATACGCAGTATTTT. Translated: CASSSGQLGDTQYF.

The CDR3 bases are TGTGCCAGCAGCGTAAATATGAGGTCGGGTGAAAAACTGTTTTTT. Translation: CASSVNMRSGEKLFF. The V gene is TRBV9, the J gene TRBJ1-4; no definite D call. The CDR3 loop spans 15 amino acids. The germline V and J ends were trimmed by 1 base and 7 bases, with 14 bases remaining between them. Germline CDR1 and CDR2: SGDLS and YYNGEE.

DNA for the CDR3: TGTGCCAGCAGCTTCCGGACAGATACGCAGTATTTT. Translating it yields CASSFRTDTQYF. The chain links TRBV5-4 to TRBJ2-3; D remains unclear. CDR3 length: 12 amino acids. The germline V gene encodes CDR1 SGHNT and CDR2 YYREEE (reference sequence). Trimming cost V 2 bases and J 3 bases, with 4 bases left between them.

In this sample, this clone turned up once. The rearrangement uses TRBV7-8 and TRBJ2-5, with D possibly being TRBD2 (5 bases). The CDR3 has 15 amino acids. Trimming stripped 1 base from V and 0 bases from J, with 9 bases between. CDR1 is SGHVS and CDR2 is FQNEAQ in the germline V gene. CDR3 DNA: TGTGCCAGCAGCTTAGAGCGGAGGTACCAAGAGACCCAGTACTTC. Translation gives CASSLERRYQETQYF.

V is TRBV11-2 and J is TRBJ2-4, with TRBD1 identical over 9 bases. The CDR3 has 14 amino acids. The J segment lost 13 bases and the V segment lost 3 bases, leaving 10 bases of the junction unmatched. Per the germline V gene, CDR1 is SGHAT and CDR2 is FQNNGV. The CDR3 DNA sequence: TGTGCCAGCAGCTTCGAAGGACAGGGGAGCAAGCAGTACTTC. Translation gives CASSFEGQGSKQYF.

This clone occurred a few times. V gene TRBV6-6 combines with J gene TRBJ1-5; D gene ambiguous. Germline V gives CDR1 MNHNY, CDR2 SVGAGI (reference sequence). The CDR3 has 14 residues. The germline V and J ends were trimmed by 6 bases and 10 bases, with 19 bases remaining between them. The CDR3 sequence is CASRVAGRSGPQHF. The CDR3 nucleotides read TGTGCCAGCAGGGTGGCGGGGAGGTCGGGCCCCCAGCATTTT.

Note on this clone: An end of the junction differs from the germline gene, which may be a read error. V is TRBV6-6 and J is TRBJ1-1, with a weak D call TRBD1 (6 bases). CDR1 is MNHNY and CDR2 is SVGAGI in the germline V gene (reference sequence). The CDR3 spans 14 residues. CDR3 protein: CASSSPGVNTEASF. The CDR3 DNA reads as TGTGCCAGCAGTTCGCCAGGGGTGAACACTGAAGCTTCCTTT.

The chain is built from TRBV19 and TRBJ2-1, with TRBD1 identical over 8 bases. Germline values: CDR1 LNHDA, CDR2 SQIVND (reference sequence). The CDR3 loop spans 11 amino acids. The V segment lost 6 bases and the J segment 12 bases; nucleotides outside the gene matches: 4. CDR3 sequence reads: CASSDRGSQFF. CDR3 in DNA: TGTGCCAGTAGCGACAGGGGCTCGCAGTTCTTC. The full variable domain, in which reference TRBV19 and TRBJ2-1 provide the parts outside the CDR3, is DGGITQSPKYLFRKEGQNVTLSCEQNLNHDAMYWYRQDPGQGLRLIYYSQIVNDFQKGDIAEGYSVSREKKESFPLTVTSAQKNPTAFYLCASSDRGSQFFGPGTRLTVL.

This clone was counted a few times. The chain combines TRBV6-5 with TRBJ2-2; the match to TRBD1 covers 7 bases. This CDR3 comprises 13 residues. The V gene end was trimmed by 6 bases and the J gene end by 7 bases; junction bases not matched to a gene: 5. The germline gives CDR1 MNHEY, CDR2 SVGAGI. CDR3: CASRRQGIGELFF. In DNA, the CDR3 is TGTGCCAGCAGGAGACAGGGAATCGGGGAGCTGTTTTTT.

The count of this clone is one. CDR3 in amino acids: CASSINPQGEETQYF. CDR3 in DNA: TGTGCCAGTAGTATTAACCCACAGGGAGAAGAGACCCAGTACTTC. The J gene is TRBJ2-5, the V gene TRBV19; TRBD1 is a possible D gene (6 bases). From germline, CDR1 is LNHDA and CDR2 SQIVND (reference sequence). The CDR3 has 15 residues. V lost 3 bases to trimming and J lost 3 bases, with 14 bases between them.

CDR3 protein: CASSASGTGAREQYF. The CDR3 bases are TGTGCCAGCAGTGCATCCGGGACAGGGGCGCGCGAGCAGTACTTC. The gene calls are TRBV2 and TRBJ2-7, with 10 bases that match TRBD1. CDR1 SNHLY and CDR2 FYNNEI come from the germline V gene. This CDR3 is 15 amino acids long. V lost 4 bases, J lost 6 bases, and 9 bases stayed unmatched.

The genes are TRBV6-5 and TRBJ1-1; TRBD1 aligns across 7 bases. With 5 bases clipped from V and 1 base from J, the junction kept 7 bases outside the gene matches. The CDR3 spans 15 residues. Germline assignment: CDR1 MNHEY and CDR2 SVGAGI. The CDR3 protein is CASSPNRGKNTEAFF. DNA for the CDR3: TGTGCCAGCAGTCCCAACAGGGGTAAGAACACTGAAGCTTTCTTT.

This clone was detected once. The chain has TRBV19 and TRBJ2-7; maybe TRBD1 (5 bases). The CDR3 runs to 15 residues. Germline V gives CDR1 LNHDA, CDR2 SQIVND (reference sequence). The V end lost 3 bases, the J end lost 3 bases, and 15 bases lay between the germline ends. In nucleotides, the CDR3 is TGTGCCAGTAGTATTGGGGCTCTTAGACTCTACGAGCAGTACTTC. Amino acid sequence: CASSIGALRLYEQYF.